This T cell receptor (beta chain) stems from a study of blood T cell repertoires in COVID-19. Study at large: COVID-19 samples from acute and convalescent phases originated in the United States, Italy and Spain.

Original processing notes: Amplification of reference gene primers provided the estimated nucleated cell counts. Sequencing used immunoSEQ multiplex PCR; TCRdb keeps in-frame clones, though not all of them. Clone size and V and J calls were adopted from that table, with D and trimming inferred from the DNA. The data hold about 68,000 clones, with approximately 90% observed a single time. Followed over time, Seattle patients had been enrolled while infection was active. The V gene's germline CDR1 is MNHEY and CDR2 SVGAGI. The CDR3 is made up of 11 amino acids. Trimming took 11 bases from V and 10 from J; bases not matched to a gene: 10.

The source material was peripheral blood. The chain is built from TRBV6-5 and TRBJ1-2, with TRBD1 matching 7 bases. The TCR sequence derives from a man between 45 and 60 years old with COVID-19, enrolled during active disease. CDR3 DNA sequence: TGTGCCCTCAGGGGGATCAGCCACTACACCTTC. Its translation: CALRGISHYTF.